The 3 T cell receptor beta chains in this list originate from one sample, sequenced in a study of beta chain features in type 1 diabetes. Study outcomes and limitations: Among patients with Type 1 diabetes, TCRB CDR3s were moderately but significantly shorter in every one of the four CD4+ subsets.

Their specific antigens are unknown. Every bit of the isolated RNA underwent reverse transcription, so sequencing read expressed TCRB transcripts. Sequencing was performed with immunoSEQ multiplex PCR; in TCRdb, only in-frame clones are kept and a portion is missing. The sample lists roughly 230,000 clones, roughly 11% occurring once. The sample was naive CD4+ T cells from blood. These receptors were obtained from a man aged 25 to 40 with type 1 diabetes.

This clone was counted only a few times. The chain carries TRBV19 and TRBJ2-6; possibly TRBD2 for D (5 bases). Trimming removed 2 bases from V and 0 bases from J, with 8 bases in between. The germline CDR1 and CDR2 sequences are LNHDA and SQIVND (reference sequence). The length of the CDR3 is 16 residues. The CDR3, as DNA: TGTGCCAGTAGTATAATTGGAGGCTCTGGGGCCAACGTCCTGACTTTC. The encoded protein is CASSIIGGSGANVLTF.

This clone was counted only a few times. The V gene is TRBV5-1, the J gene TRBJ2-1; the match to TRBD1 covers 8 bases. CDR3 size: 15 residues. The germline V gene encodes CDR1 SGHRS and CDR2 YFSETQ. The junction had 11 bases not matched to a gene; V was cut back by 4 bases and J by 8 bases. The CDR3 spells CASSEGQVGVDEQFF. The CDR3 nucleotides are TGCGCCAGCAGCGAGGGACAGGTGGGTGTCGATGAGCAGTTCTTC.

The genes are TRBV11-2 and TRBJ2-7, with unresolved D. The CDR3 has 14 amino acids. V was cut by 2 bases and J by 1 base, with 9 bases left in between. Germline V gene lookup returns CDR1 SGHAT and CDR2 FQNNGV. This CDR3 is CASSLTPGSYEQYF. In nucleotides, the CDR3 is TGTGCCAGCAGCTTAACCCCCGGTTCCTACGAGCAGTACTTC.